A single TCR beta chain is shown here with its context. The record originates from a study of shared clonotypes between healthy human individuals. This CDR3 is built from 16 residues. Per germline, CDR1 SGHNT and CDR2 YYREEE (reference sequence). V lost 0 bases and J 2 bases, leaving 12 bases between the germline ends. Produced via immunoSEQ multiplex PCR; TCRdb's table is partial and in-frame only. In the table there are 550,000 to 800,000 clones, 74% of which are singletons. This TCR came from a woman in her 30s in good health. Sequenced sample: memory CD4+ T cells sorted from blood. As for subset: CD45RA-negative fraction. The chain employs TRBV5-4 and TRBJ2-1; tentative D call: TRBD1 (5 bases). CDR3 coding DNA: TGTGCCAGCAGCTTGGGGGGCGGAGCCACCTACAATGAGCAGTTCTTC. Its translation is CASSLGGGATYNEQFF.